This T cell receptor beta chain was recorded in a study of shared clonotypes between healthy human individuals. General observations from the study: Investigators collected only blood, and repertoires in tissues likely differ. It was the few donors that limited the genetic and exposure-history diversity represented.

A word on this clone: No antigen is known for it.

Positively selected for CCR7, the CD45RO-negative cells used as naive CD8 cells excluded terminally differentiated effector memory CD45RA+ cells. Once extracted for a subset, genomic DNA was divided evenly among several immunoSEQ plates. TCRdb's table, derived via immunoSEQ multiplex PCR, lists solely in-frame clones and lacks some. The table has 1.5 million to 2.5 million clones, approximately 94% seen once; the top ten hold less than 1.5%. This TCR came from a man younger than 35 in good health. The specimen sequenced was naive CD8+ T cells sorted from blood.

The CDR3 sequence: CASSPDQISYEQYF. The DNA of the CDR3 is TGTGCCAGCAGCCCTGACCAGATCTCCTACGAGCAGTACTTC. The chain is built from TRBV5-6 and TRBJ2-7; the D is unclear. Germline lookup yields CDR1 SGHDT and CDR2 YYEEEE. This CDR3 has 14 residues. Trimming took off 4 bases at V and 0 bases at J, with 11 bases between the two ends.